These 25 T cell receptor beta chains were all obtained from the same sample, sequenced in a study of cytomegalovirus exposure and HLA in healthy donors. 13 Jbeta primers and 60 Vbeta primers were used for the PCR. Method: immunoSEQ multiplex PCR; TCRdb's copy keeps in-frame clones and lacks some. Here the sample spans about 98,000 clones, approximately 79% being singletons. Sequencing was done on a sample of PBMCs. The receptors stem from a male donor in good health and CMV-seronegative.

The V and J genes are TRBV6-1 and TRBJ2-7, with D perhaps TRBD2 (5 bases). V was clipped by 4 bases and J by 1 base, with 11 bases between them. Germline V gene sequence: CDR1 MNHNS, CDR2 SASEGT. The CDR3 has 14 amino acids. The CDR3 DNA follows: TGTGCCAGCAGTGCAACCGGACTTTCCTACGAGCAGTACTTC. Protein: CASSATGLSYEQYF.

With regard to this clone: Different DNA sequences within this sample yield the same CDR3. The chain employs TRBV6-5 and TRBJ2-7, with D possibly TRBD1 on 5 matching bases. The CDR3 totals 14 residues. V was pared by 2 bases and J by 6 bases, with 14 bases between. Germline V gene lookup returns CDR1 MNHEY and CDR2 SVGAGI. CDR3 region: CASSYKGPTGEQYF. CDR3 nucleotide sequence: TGTGCCAGCAGTTACAAGGGGCCAACGGGCGAGCAGTACTTC.

This clone occurred once. The chain employs TRBV27 and TRBJ2-1, with a possible D match to TRBD1 (6 bases). CDR1 is MNHEY, CDR2 SMNVEV, per germline (reference sequence). Between the trimmed V and J ends, which lost 2 bases and 8 bases, there was a span of 10 bases. The CDR3 is made up of 13 amino acids. This CDR3 reads CASSLTGLDEQFF. The CDR3 DNA reads as TGTGCCAGCAGTTTAACAGGGTTGGATGAGCAGTTCTTC.

The chain is built from TRBV6-4 and TRBJ2-5; possibly TRBD2 for D (5 bases). CDR3 length: 16 residues. Trimming took 2 bases from V and 4 from J, leaving 17 bases between them. CDR1 MRHNA and CDR2 SNTAGT come from the germline V gene. CDR3 sequence reads: CASSDRGPHLRETQYF. The CDR3 DNA reads as TGTGCCAGCAGTGACCGGGGTCCCCACTTGAGAGAGACCCAGTACTTC.

In its sample, this clone was seen once. V and J are TRBV7-6 and TRBJ2-7; 7 bases are shared with TRBD2. The CDR3 has 16 amino acids. After removal of 1 base from V and 1 base from J, the junction contained 7 bases not matched to a gene. Germline loops: CDR1 SGHVS, CDR2 FNYEAQ. The CDR3 spells CASSLGGGSGSYEQYF. Here the CDR3 DNA reads TGTGCCAGCAGCTTAGGGGGAGGGAGTGGGTCCTACGAGCAGTACTTC.

The chain uses TRBV6-6 and TRBJ2-5; TRBD1 matches at 9 bases. There are 16 residues in the CDR3. With V trimmed by 2 bases and J by 1 base, 5 bases remained unmatched. CDR1 is MNHNY, CDR2 SVGAGI, per germline (reference sequence). The CDR3 spells CASSYGQGSPQETQYF. The CDR3 coding sequence is TGTGCCAGCAGTTACGGACAGGGGAGCCCCCAAGAGACCCAGTACTTC.

The chain recombines TRBV15 with TRBJ2-7, with D uncertain. From germline, CDR1 is LNHNV and CDR2 YYDKDF (reference sequence). V gave up 2 bases and J gave up 1 base, with 9 bases separating them. There are 14 residues in the CDR3. The CDR3 nucleotides read TGTGCCACCAGCAGACGGTCCGGTTCCTACGAGCAGTACTTC. Translation gives CATSRRSGSYEQYF.

The rearrangement links TRBV28 to TRBJ1-4, with TRBD1 identical over 8 bases. V dropped 5 bases and J dropped 8; count of bases not matched to a gene: 10. Germline V CDR1 and CDR2: MDHEN, SYDVKM. The CDR3 has 15 residues. In nucleotides, the CDR3 is TGTGCCAGCAGTGGCAGGGGGCTTATCCAGGAAAAACTGTTTTTT. It specifies CASSGRGLIQEKLFF.

The chain uses TRBV27 and TRBJ1-1; 8 bases agree with TRBD1. The CDR3 totals 15 residues. The germline CDR1 and CDR2 sequences are MNHEY and SMNVEV (reference sequence). V lost 8 bases to trimming and J lost 3 bases; unmatched junction nucleotides: 11. The CDR3 sequence: CASGLGQGGYTEAFF. The CDR3 coding sequence is TGTGCCAGCGGACTAGGACAGGGCGGGTACACTGAAGCTTTCTTT.

The J gene is TRBJ1-5, the V gene TRBV27; 8 bases match TRBD1. The V gene end was trimmed by 5 bases and the J gene end by 6 bases; junction bases not matched to a gene: 9. The CDR3 totals 15 residues. Germline V lookup: CDR1 MNHEY, CDR2 SMNVEV (reference sequence). CDR3 sequence reads: CASSAGTGGRQPQHF. CDR3 in DNA: TGTGCCAGCAGTGCGGGTACAGGGGGGCGTCAGCCCCAGCATTTT.

The chain couples TRBV9 to TRBJ2-1; 14 positions match TRBD2. CDR1 is SGDLS, CDR2 YYNGEE, per germline. Trimming took 3 bases from V and 7 from J; bases not matched to a gene: 9. This CDR3 contains 17 residues. The CDR3 reads CASSATSGRAAYNEQFF. CDR3 DNA: TGTGCCAGCAGCGCGACTAGCGGGAGGGCCGCTTATAATGAGCAGTTCTTC.

V is TRBV9 and J is TRBJ2-7; TRBD1 aligns across 9 bases. V trimming: 4 bases; J trimming: 7 bases; junction bases outside the gene matches: 12. The CDR3 consists of 15 residues. Germline V CDR1 and CDR2: SGDLS, YYNGEE. The CDR3 here is CASSPTPGQGREQYF. CDR3 nucleotide sequence: TGTGCCAGCAGCCCTACTCCCGGACAGGGGAGGGAGCAGTACTTC.

The chain employs TRBV28 and TRBJ2-7, with TRBD1 matching 8 bases. The CDR3 length is 13 residues. V lost 6 bases and J lost 5; bases outside the gene matches: 6. Germline V gene sequence: CDR1 MDHEN, CDR2 SYDVKM. In DNA form, the CDR3 reads TGTGCCAGCAGATACAGGGGGTTGAACGAGCAGTACTTC. Amino acids: CASRYRGLNEQYF.

The chain has TRBV5-5 and TRBJ2-1; the match to TRBD1 covers 9 bases. CDR3 length: 14 residues. Germline V lookup: CDR1 SGHKS, CDR2 YYEKEE (reference sequence). V shed 3 bases and J 9 bases; nucleotides not matched to a gene: 7. The CDR3 here is CASSWDRDRAEQFF. The CDR3, as DNA: TGTGCCAGCAGCTGGGACCGGGACAGGGCTGAGCAGTTCTTC.

The chain recombines TRBV19 with TRBJ2-1; TRBD1 agrees at 10 bases. Germline-derived CDR1 and CDR2 are LNHDA and SQIVND (reference sequence). V gave up 3 bases and J gave up 7 bases; unmatched junction bases: 6. This CDR3 is built from 15 residues. In DNA, the CDR3 is TGTGCCAGTAGTATCGACAGGGGGCTGGGGAATGAGCAGTTCTTC. Translating gives CASSIDRGLGNEQFF.

The genes are TRBV9 and TRBJ2-3; 10 bases are shared with TRBD2. Germline CDR1 reads SGDLS; CDR2 reads YYNGEE. The CDR3 spans 16 residues. Trimming cost V 2 bases and J 4 bases; bases outside gene matches: 7. CDR3 protein: CASSVSAGGQADTQYF. DNA for the CDR3: TGTGCCAGCAGCGTCTCAGCGGGAGGGCAGGCAGATACGCAGTATTTT.

This sequence joins TRBV11-2 and TRBJ2-1; 8 bases line up with TRBD2. Unmatched junction bases numbered 6, after V lost 5 bases and J lost 3 bases. The CDR3 loop spans 15 amino acids. Germline CDR1 is SGHAT and CDR2 is FQNNGV. CDR3 in DNA: TGTGCCAGCAGCGCCGCTAGCGGGCTCTACAATGAGCAGTTCTTC. Its translation: CASSAASGLYNEQFF.

The chain has TRBV11-2 and TRBJ2-7; D gene uncertain. Trimming left V 5 bases short and J 3 bases short, with 23 bases between. The germline V gene has CDR1 SGHAT and CDR2 FQNNGV. The CDR3 has 17 residues. CDR3 residues: CASSPRQNWRSHYEQYF. The CDR3 bases are TGTGCCAGCAGCCCGCGCCAAAATTGGCGGAGCCACTACGAGCAGTACTTC.

This clone was seen only once. The J gene is TRBJ2-7, the V gene TRBV6-5, with D unclear. Germline CDR1 reads MNHEY; CDR2 reads SVGAGI. The CDR3 extends over 14 amino acids. The V end was cut by 2 bases, the J end by 0 bases, with 8 bases between. The CDR3 bases are TGTGCCAGCAGTTACGCAGGAAACTCCTACGAGCAGTACTTC. Translation: CASSYAGNSYEQYF.

J is TRBJ2-3 and V is TRBV9, with TRBD2 matching over 7 bases. The CDR3 length is 13 residues. The trim removed 3 bases at V and 6 bases at J, leaving 4 bases unmatched. CDR1 is SGDLS, CDR2 YYNGEE, per germline. The CDR3, as DNA: TGTGCCAGCAGCGCCCGACTAGCCGATACGCAGTATTTT. It encodes CASSARLADTQYF.

This rearrangement joins TRBV30 to TRBJ2-2; TRBD1 matches 8 bases. Unmatched junction bases numbered 9, after V lost 3 bases and J lost 3 bases. The germline gives CDR1 GTSNPN, CDR2 SVGIG (reference sequence). This CDR3 contains 16 residues. The CDR3 region is CAWRWTGLGDTGELFF. CDR3 sequence (DNA): TGTGCCTGGAGGTGGACAGGGCTCGGGGACACCGGGGAGCTGTTTTTT. Using reference TRBV30 and TRBJ2-2 for the parts outside the CDR3, the full variable domain is SQTIHQWPATLVQPVGSPLSLECTVEGTSNPNLYWYRQAAGRGLQLLFYSVGIGQISSEVPQNLSASRPQDRQFILSSKKLLLSDSGFYLCAWRWTGLGDTGELFFGEGSRLTVL.

The chain joins TRBV4-1 to TRBJ2-7; D is unresolved. The CDR3 loop spans 13 amino acids. Trimming cost V 1 base and J 6 bases, with 10 bases left between them. Germline loops: CDR1 MGHRA, CDR2 YSYEKL. The CDR3 coding sequence is TGCGCCAGCAGCCAAGCTCTGGTCGGCGAGCAGTACTTC. Translation: CASSQALVGEQYF.

The CDR3 DNA sequence: TGCGCCAGCAGCTTGGTTCGAGGCCACGAGCAGTACTTC. Amino acid sequence: CASSLVRGHEQYF. V usage is TRBV5-1 and J usage is TRBJ2-7, with D unclear. Trimming stripped 0 bases from V and 5 bases from J, with 9 bases between. This CDR3 region has 13 residues. Germline assignment: CDR1 SGHRS and CDR2 YFSETQ.

This clone occurred a few times. The chain links TRBV18 to TRBJ1-4, with 8 bases identical to TRBD1. The V gene end was trimmed by 6 bases and the J gene end by 4 bases; junction bases not matched to a gene: 4. Looked up from germline, CDR1 is KGHSH and CDR2 is LQKENI. The CDR3 runs to 14 residues. The CDR3 region has the DNA TGTGCCAGCTCGCAGGGACAGGATAATGAAAAACTGTTTTTT. This codes for CASSQGQDNEKLFF.

This chain joins TRBV5-4 and TRBJ1-5, with unresolved D. V lost 4 bases, J lost 5 bases, and 16 bases lay in between. Germline V gene data show CDR1 as SGHNT and CDR2 as YYREEE (reference sequence). There are 15 residues in the CDR3. CDR3 DNA sequence: TGTGCCAGCAGCGTAAGGATGGCTCGGGATCAGCCCCAGCATTTT. This gives the protein CASSVRMARDQPQHF.